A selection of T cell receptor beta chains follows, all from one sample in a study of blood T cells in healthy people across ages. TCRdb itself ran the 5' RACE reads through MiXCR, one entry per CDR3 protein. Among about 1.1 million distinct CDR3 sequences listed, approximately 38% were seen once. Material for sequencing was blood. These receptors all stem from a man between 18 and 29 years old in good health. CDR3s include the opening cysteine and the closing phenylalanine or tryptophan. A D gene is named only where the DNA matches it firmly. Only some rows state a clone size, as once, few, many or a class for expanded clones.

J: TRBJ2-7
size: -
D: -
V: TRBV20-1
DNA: TGCAGTGCTAGAGCCACAGGGCTTCGGATTCAGTACTTC
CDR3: CSARATGLRIQYF

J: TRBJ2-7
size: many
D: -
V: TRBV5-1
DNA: TGTGCTAGCAGCTTAGAAGGCTCCTACGAGCAGTACTTC
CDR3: CASSLEGSYEQYF

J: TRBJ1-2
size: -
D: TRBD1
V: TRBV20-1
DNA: TGCAGTGCTAGAGAACAGGGGTTGGCCTATGGCTACACCTTC
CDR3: CSAREQGLAYGYTF

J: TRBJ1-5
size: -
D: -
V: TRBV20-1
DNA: TGCAGTGCTAGGGAGGGCCCATCGGATCAGCCCCAGCATTTT
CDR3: CSAREGPSDQPQHF

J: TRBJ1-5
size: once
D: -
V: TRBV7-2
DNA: TGTGCCAGCAGCTTATCTCGTGCGGGACCCAATCAGCCCCAGCATTTT
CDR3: CASSLSRAGPNQPQHF

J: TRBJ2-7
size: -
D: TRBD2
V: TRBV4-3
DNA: TGCGCCAGCAGCCAATGTAGCGGGGCCACCTACGAGCAGTACTTC
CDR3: CASSQCSGATYEQYF

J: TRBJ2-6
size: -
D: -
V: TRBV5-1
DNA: TGCGCCAGCAGCCCCGGGACGGCTCTCTCTGGGGCCAACGTCCTGACTTTC
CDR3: CASSPGTALSGANVLTF

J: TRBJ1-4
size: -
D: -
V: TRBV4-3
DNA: TGCGCCAGCAGCCAAGCATCAGGGGCTGGGGAAAAACTGTTTTTT
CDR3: CASSQASGAGEKLFF

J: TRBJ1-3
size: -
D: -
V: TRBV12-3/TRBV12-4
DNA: TGTGCCAGCAGTTGGACAACCCCTGGAAACACCATATATTTT
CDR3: CASSWTTPGNTIYF

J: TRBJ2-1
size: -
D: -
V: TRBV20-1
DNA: TGCAGTGCTTTGGAGGGGGCCCAGCAGTTCTTC
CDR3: CSALEGAQQFF

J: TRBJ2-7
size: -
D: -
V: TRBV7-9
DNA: TGTGCCAGCAGCCAAATGGACAAAAACTACAATGAGCAGTACTTC
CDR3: CASSQMDKNYNEQYF

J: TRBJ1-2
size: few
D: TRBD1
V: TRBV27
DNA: TGTGCCAGCAGTTTAAGCGCGGGACAGAACTATGGCTACACCTTC
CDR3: CASSLSAGQNYGYTF

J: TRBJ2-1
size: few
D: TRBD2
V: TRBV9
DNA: TGTGCCAGCAGCGTAACGGGACTAGCGAGCAATGAGCAGTTCTTC
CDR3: CASSVTGLASNEQFF

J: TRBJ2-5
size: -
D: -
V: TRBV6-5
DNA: TGTGCCAGCAGTTATTCCTTAGGGGGGTCGGAGACCCAGTACTTC
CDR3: CASSYSLGGSETQYF

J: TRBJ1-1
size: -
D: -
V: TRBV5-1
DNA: TGCGCCAGCAGCCCAAATACAGAGAACACTGAAGCTTTCTTT
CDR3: CASSPNTENTEAFF

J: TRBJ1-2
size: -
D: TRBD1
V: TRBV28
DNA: TGTGCCAGCAGTTTATTCCGGACAGGTGATGGCTACACCTTC
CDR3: CASSLFRTGDGYTF

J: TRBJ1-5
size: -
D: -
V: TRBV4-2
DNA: TGTGCCAGCAGCCAAGAGGGTGCTAATCAGCCCCAGCATTTT
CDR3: CASSQEGANQPQHF

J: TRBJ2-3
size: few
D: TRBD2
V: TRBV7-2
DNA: TGTGCCAGCAGACTGACCGGGACTAGCGGAATATTCACAGATACGCAGTATTTT
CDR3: CASRLTGTSGIFTDTQYF

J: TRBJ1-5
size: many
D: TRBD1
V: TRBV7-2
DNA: TGTGCCAGCAGCCCCGGGACAGAAAATCAGCCCCAGCATTTT
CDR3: CASSPGTENQPQHF

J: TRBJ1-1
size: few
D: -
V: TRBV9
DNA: TGTGCCAGCAGCCCCATGGACGGCGAACGAGCTTTCTTT
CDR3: CASSPMDGERAFF

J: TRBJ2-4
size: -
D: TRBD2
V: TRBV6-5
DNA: TGTGCCAGCAGGGGACTAGCGGGTTCCTACAATGAGCAGTACTTC
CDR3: CASRGLAGSYNEQYF

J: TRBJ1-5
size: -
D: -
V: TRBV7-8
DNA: TGTGCCAGCAGCCCGAAAAAGGTTCAGCCCCAGCATTTT
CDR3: CASSPKKVQPQHF

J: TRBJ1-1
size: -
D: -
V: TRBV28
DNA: TGTGCCAGCAGTTCTAGGGGGGTGGCTGAAGCTTTCTTT
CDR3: CASSSRGVAEAFF

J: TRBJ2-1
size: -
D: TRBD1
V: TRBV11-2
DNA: TGTGCCAGCAGCGAAGGACAGGGGGACTACAATGAGCAGTTCTTC
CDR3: CASSEGQGDYNEQFF

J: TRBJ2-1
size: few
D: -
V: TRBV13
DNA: TGTGCCAGCACCTCACAGGGTCGGGATGAGCAGTTCTTC
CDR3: CASTSQGRDEQFF

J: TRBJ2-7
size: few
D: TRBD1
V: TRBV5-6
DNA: TGTGCCAGCAGCTTGGTTACAGGGGGCCAGTACGAGCAGTACTTC
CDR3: CASSLVTGGQYEQYF

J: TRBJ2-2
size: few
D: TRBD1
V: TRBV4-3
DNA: TGCGCCAGCAGCCCCTCCCGGACAGGGGGCAAAGAGCTGTTTTTT
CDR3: CASSPSRTGGKELFF

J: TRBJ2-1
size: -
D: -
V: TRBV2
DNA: TGTGCCAGCAGTGCAAGTGTCAATGAGCAGTTCTTC
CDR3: CASSASVNEQFF

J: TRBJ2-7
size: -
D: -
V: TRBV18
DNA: TGTGCCAGCTCACCCCAGGTCTCCTACAATGAGCAGTACTTC
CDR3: CASSPQVSYNEQYF

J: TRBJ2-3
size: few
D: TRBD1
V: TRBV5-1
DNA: TGCGCCAGCAGCTCGGGACAGGGGGAAGATACGCAGTATTTT
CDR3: CASSSGQGEDTQYF

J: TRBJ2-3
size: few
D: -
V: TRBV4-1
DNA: TGCGCCAGCAGCCAAGAATGGAGGCCCGAGGTAGATACGCAGTATTTT
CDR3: CASSQEWRPEVDTQYF

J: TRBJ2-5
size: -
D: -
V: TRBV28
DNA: TGTGCCAGCAGTTTCACAGGAGGACAGAAAGAGACCCAGTACTTC
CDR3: CASSFTGGQKETQYF

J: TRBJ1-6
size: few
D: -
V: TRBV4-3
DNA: TGCGCCAGCAGCCAAGATGGGGGCAGGTCGTCCGATAATTCACCCCTCCACTTT
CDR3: CASSQDGGRSSDNSPLHF

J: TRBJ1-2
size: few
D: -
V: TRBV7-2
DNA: TGTGCCAGCAGCCGCCGGTATGGCTACACCTTC
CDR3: CASSRRYGYTF

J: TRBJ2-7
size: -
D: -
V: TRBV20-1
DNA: TGCAGTGCACCAAGCGGCCTCTCCAATGAGCAGTACTTC
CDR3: CSAPSGLSNEQYF

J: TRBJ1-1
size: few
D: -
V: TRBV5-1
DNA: TGCGCCAGCAGCAGGGATGGAGCAGGGAGGACTGAAGCTTTCTTT
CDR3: CASSRDGAGRTEAFF

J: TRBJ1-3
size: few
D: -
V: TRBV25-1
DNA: TGTGCCAGCGGGGGCATTGGAAACACCATATATTTT
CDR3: CASGGIGNTIYF

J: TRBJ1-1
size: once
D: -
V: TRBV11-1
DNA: TGTGCCAGCAGCATCAACAGGTACACTGAAGCTTTCTTT
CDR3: CASSINRYTEAFF

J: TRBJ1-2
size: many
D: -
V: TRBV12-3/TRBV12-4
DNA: TGTGCCAGCAGTGACAAGGGAAACTATGGCTACACCTTC
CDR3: CASSDKGNYGYTF

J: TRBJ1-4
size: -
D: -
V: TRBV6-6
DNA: TGTGCCAGCAGGGGCGGAGGTGAAAAACTGTTTTTT
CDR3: CASRGGGEKLFF

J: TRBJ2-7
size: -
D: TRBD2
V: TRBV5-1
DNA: TGCGCCAGCAGCCACCTCAGCGGGGCGGCCCCCTACAATGAGCAGTACTTC
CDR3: CASSHLSGAAPYNEQYF

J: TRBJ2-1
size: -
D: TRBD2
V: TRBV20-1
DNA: TGCAGTGCTCGGCTAGCGGGGATAGAGGGTGAGCAGTTCTTC
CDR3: CSARLAGIEGEQFF

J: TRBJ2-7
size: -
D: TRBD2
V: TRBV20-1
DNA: TGCAGTGCTAAGGGGTGGCTTAAGGGACTAGCGGGGTACAATGAGCAGTACTTC
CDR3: CSAKGWLKGLAGYNEQYF

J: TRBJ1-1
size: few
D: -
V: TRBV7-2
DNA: TGTGCCAGCAGCTTAAGCAGGGCAGTTGAAGCTTTCTTT
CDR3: CASSLSRAVEAFF

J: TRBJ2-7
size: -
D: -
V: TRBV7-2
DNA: TGTGCCAGCAGCCCTACGGCTTACGGGGCTACCTACGAGCAGTACTTC
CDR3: CASSPTAYGATYEQYF

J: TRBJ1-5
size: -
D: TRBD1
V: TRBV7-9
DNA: TGTGCCAGCTCCGCGGCTCCAGGGGGCCGTAATCAGCCCCAGCATTTT
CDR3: CASSAAPGGRNQPQHF